This passage covers 31 T cell receptor beta chains from one sample sequenced in a study of T cells after yellow fever vaccination. TCRdb called the 5' RACE reads again in MiXCR, with one record for every CDR3 protein. Among fewer than 350,000 distinct CDR3 sequences, 3% to 4.5% were seen once, and the ten largest hold 23%. The material sequenced was PBMCs, taken on the day of the yellow fever booster vaccination. The source is a man aged 18 to 35 who received the YFV17D yellow fever vaccine.

This clonotype was recorded many times. This chain links TRBV5-1 with TRBJ2-7, with 7 bases lining up with TRBD1. The CDR3 totals 15 residues. From germline, CDR1 is SGHRS and CDR2 YFSETQ. With 0 bases clipped from V and 5 bases from J, the junction kept 8 bases outside the gene matches. The CDR3 DNA follows: TGCGCCAGCAGCTTGGGTCCCGACAGGGCCCACGAGCAGTACGTC. Protein: CASSLGPDRAHEQYV.

This clonotype appeared a few times. The genes are TRBV19 and TRBJ2-1; 9 positions agree with TRBD1. The germline gives CDR1 LNHDA, CDR2 SQIVND (reference sequence). Trimming removed 2 bases from V and 7 bases from J; junction bases left unmatched: 6. The CDR3 has 15 residues. DNA for the CDR3: TGTGCCAGTAGTATAAACAGGGGGCGTCTGAATGAGCAGTTCTTC. Its translation: CASSINRGRLNEQFF.

The chain couples TRBV20-1 to TRBJ1-2, with TRBD1 identical over 9 bases. Germline V gives CDR1 DFQATT, CDR2 SNEGSKA (reference sequence). This CDR3 region has 18 residues. V shed 2 bases and J 2 bases; nucleotides not matched to a gene: 15. Here the CDR3 reads CSARPRDRGVFGNYGYTF. CDR3 DNA sequence: TGCAGTGCTAGACCACGAGACAGGGGGGTGTTTGGAAACTATGGCTACACCTTC.

This clonotype showed up many times. This chain links TRBV6-5 with TRBJ1-5, with 9 bases matching TRBD1. This CDR3 spans 15 amino acids. The V gene's germline CDR1 is MNHEY and CDR2 SVGAGI. J gave up 2 bases and V 6 bases, and 5 bases lay outside the gene matches. The CDR3 here is CASRRTGVGNQPQHF. The CDR3 DNA follows: TGTGCCAGCAGGAGGACAGGGGTTGGCAATCAGCCCCAGCATTTT.

The V call is TRBV30, the J call TRBJ1-1, with D tentatively TRBD1 (5 bases). This CDR3 is built from 15 residues. Germline CDR1 GTSNPN, CDR2 SVGIG (reference sequence). The V and J ends lost 6 bases and 4 bases respectively, with 21 bases between them. CDR3 bases: TGTGCCTGTTTAATCGGGACTCAAGCTCCCACTGAAGCTTTCTTT. Translation: CACLIGTQAPTEAFF.

J is TRBJ2-7 and V is TRBV11-2; D not resolved. CDR3 length: 15 residues. Trimming removed 5 bases at V and 0 bases at J, with 14 bases between. Germline CDR1 reads SGHAT; CDR2 reads FQNNGV. As DNA, the CDR3 is TGTGCCAGCAGCCCCAACGCGGCCCGCTCCTACGAGCAGTACTTC. Translation gives CASSPNAARSYEQYF.

This clonotype was detected only a few times. The chain uses TRBV16 and TRBJ1-6; 11 positions match TRBD1. Germline CDR1 reads KGHSY; CDR2 reads FQNENV. Germline trimming cut 10 bases from V and 1 base from J; bases unmatched to any gene: 15. The CDR3 loop spans 19 amino acids. CDR3 sequence: CAKIGKDRGRLSYNSPLHF. The CDR3 nucleotides are TGTGCCAAAATAGGGAAGGACAGGGGGCGACTGTCCTATAATTCACCCCTCCACTTT.

This rearrangement joins TRBV20-1 to TRBJ2-5; 11 bases agree with TRBD2. This CDR3 region has 13 residues. The germline gives CDR1 DFQATT, CDR2 SNEGSKA (reference sequence). Unmatched junction bases numbered 4, after V lost 3 bases and J lost 7 bases. This CDR3 is CSASSLAGGTQYF. CDR3 nucleotide sequence: TGCAGTGCTAGTTCGCTAGCGGGGGGGACCCAGTACTTC.

The chain is built from TRBV12-3 or TRBV12-4 and TRBJ2-3; no reliable D call. The CDR3 consists of 14 residues. Trimming left V 2 bases short and J 0 bases short, with 6 bases between. The CDR3 is CASSLTESTDTQYF. CDR3 bases: TGTGCCAGCAGTTTAACAGAAAGCACAGATACGCAGTATTTT.

This clonotype was recorded at least ten times. The CDR3 DNA is TGCGCCAGCAGCCAAGTTCCCTCGGTTGGGACAGGGTCAGATACGCAGTATTTT. This sequence encodes CASSQVPSVGTGSDTQYF. The chain uses TRBV4-3 and TRBJ2-3; 9 nucleotides align to TRBD1. V lost 1 base and J lost 4; bases outside the gene matches: 12. CDR1 LGHNA and CDR2 YSLEER come from the germline V gene. The length of the CDR3 is 18 residues.

This sequence joins TRBV6-1 and TRBJ2-7; D remains ambiguous. Germline-derived CDR1 and CDR2 are MNHNS and SASEGT. The CDR3 spans 14 residues. V was shortened by 5 bases and J by 6 bases, with 17 bases between the two germline ends. CDR3 loop: CASSPRLAAVEQYV. The CDR3 DNA reads as TGTGCCAGCAGTCCCCGCCTGGCCGCCGTCGAGCAGTACGTC.

The sample holds many counts of this clonotype. The chain has TRBV12-3 or TRBV12-4 and TRBJ2-5; TRBD1 is a possible D gene (6 bases). V lost 5 bases to trimming and J lost 5 bases, with 15 bases between them. The CDR3 contains 14 residues. Written as DNA, the CDR3 is TGTGCCAGCAGTGTACAGGGATTAGGGGAGACCCAGTACTTC. It translates to CASSVQGLGETQYF.

The chain uses TRBV27 and TRBJ1-5; the match to TRBD1 covers 7 bases. CDR1 is MNHEY, CDR2 SMNVEV, per germline (reference sequence). The CDR3 consists of 12 residues. With 6 bases clipped from V and 7 bases from J, the junction kept 3 bases outside the gene matches. CDR3 region: CASRRGRQPQHF. CDR3 nucleotides: TGTGCCAGCAGGAGGGGGCGACAGCCCCAGCATTTT.

In its sample, this clonotype was seen a few times. The rearrangement joins TRBV6-4 to TRBJ2-1, with 7 nucleotides matching TRBD2. The CDR3 has 15 residues. Losses at the gene ends were 5 bases for V and 0 bases for J; bases not matched to a gene: 4. CDR1 is MRHNA and CDR2 is SNTAGT in the germline V gene. CDR3 nucleotide sequence: TGTGCCAGCAGTAGGGAGCGGGGCTCCTACAATGAGCAGTTCTTC. As protein: CASSRERGSYNEQFF.

The chain employs TRBV5-1 and TRBJ2-5; D gene ambiguous. CDR1 is SGHRS and CDR2 is YFSETQ in the germline V gene. Trimming pared 0 bases from V and 5 bases from J, leaving 8 bases between. There are 13 residues in the CDR3. The CDR3 reads CASSLGVWETQYF. The DNA for the CDR3 is TGCGCCAGCAGCTTGGGAGTGTGGGAGACCCAGTACTTC.

This clonotype has a handful of counts. The DNA for the CDR3 is TGTGCCACCCGTACAGCGTTTCATGGCTACACCTTC. This translates into CATRTAFHGYTF. The chain couples TRBV19 to TRBJ1-2, with unresolved D. Germline V gene sequence: CDR1 LNHDA, CDR2 SQIVND (reference sequence). The CDR3 length is 12 residues. The ends were cut back, 10 bases at V and 6 bases at J, with 15 bases in the middle.

The J gene is TRBJ2-2, the V gene TRBV4-1, with 9 bases lining up with TRBD2. The CDR3 loop spans 17 amino acids. The V gene end was trimmed by 4 bases and the J gene end by 6 bases; junction bases not matched to a gene: 12. Germline V gives CDR1 MGHRA, CDR2 YSYEKL. CDR3 region: CASSLKPGGGAAGELFF. The CDR3 region has the DNA TGCGCCAGCAGCCTCAAACCCGGCGGGGGGGCCGCCGGGGAGCTGTTTTTT.

This clonotype appeared many times. The junction does not match germline at one end; this may be a read error. This chain connects TRBV5-4 to TRBJ2-1; tentative D call: TRBD1 (5 bases). The germline gives CDR1 SGHNT, CDR2 YYREEE (reference sequence). The CDR3 length is 12 residues. CDR3 nucleotides: TGTGCCAGCAGCTTGGGTGCAACAGGTATGGCCTTC. Amino acid sequence: CASSLGATGMAF.

This clonotype occurred many times. The chain joins TRBV6-5 to TRBJ2-7; D possibly corresponds to TRBD2 (6 bases). CDR1 and CDR2 (germline): MNHEY, SVGAGI. This CDR3 comprises 14 residues. Trimming took off 6 bases at V and 1 base at J, with 13 bases between the two ends. The CDR3 is CASSRLRESYEQYF. The DNA of the CDR3 is TGTGCCAGCAGCCGACTCCGGGAGTCCTACGAGCAGTACTTC.

This clonotype has at least ten counts. This chain links TRBV5-1 with TRBJ2-1, with TRBD2 identical over 9 bases. This CDR3 spans 15 amino acids. CDR1 and CDR2 (germline): SGHRS, YFSETQ. Trimming cost V 4 bases and J 5 bases; bases outside gene matches: 7. DNA for the CDR3: TGCGCCAGCAGCCCAATAGCGGGGGTTGACAATGAGCAGTTCTTC. Amino acids: CASSPIAGVDNEQFF.

As for this clonotype: A junction end diverges from the germline sequence, so it may reflect a read error. The chain joins TRBV29-1 to TRBJ2-1; D is undetermined. This CDR3 is 14 amino acids long. In germline, CDR1 is SQVTM, CDR2 ANQGSEA. The CDR3: CSVSNLISCNEQFF. As DNA, the CDR3 is TGCAGCGTGTCAAACCTGATCTCCTGCAATGAGCAGTTCTTC.

This sequence joins TRBV7-3 and TRBJ2-6; 7 bases match TRBD1. Trimming at V came to 0 bases and at J to 0 bases, leaving 8 bases not matched to a gene. The V gene's germline CDR1 is SGHTA and CDR2 FQGTGA. The CDR3 is made up of 19 amino acids. The CDR3 DNA follows: TGTGCCAGCAGCTTAACGGTGGGACAGCGAAGCTCTGGGGCCAACGTCCTGACTTTC. Translating gives CASSLTVGQRSSGANVLTF.

The rearrangement uses TRBV5-1 and TRBJ2-3; the match to TRBD2 covers 12 bases. Germline V CDR1 and CDR2: SGHRS, YFSETQ. J gave up 8 bases and V 3 bases, and 13 bases lay outside the gene matches. The CDR3 loop spans 17 amino acids. CDR3 in amino acids: CASSSAPTSGGPSTQYF. CDR3 coding DNA: TGCGCCAGCAGCTCAGCTCCGACTAGCGGGGGCCCATCTACGCAGTATTTT.

This clonotype has more than one count but fewer than ten. The gene calls are TRBV6-5 and TRBJ1-6; no firm D call. Germline CDR1 reads MNHEY; CDR2 reads SVGAGI. This CDR3 contains 11 residues. V was cut by 6 bases and J by 12 bases, with 9 bases left in between. Here the CDR3 reads CASRHLGPLHF. The CDR3 DNA follows: TGTGCCAGCAGGCATCTCGGACCCCTCCACTTT.

This clonotype was counted a few times. The V and J genes are TRBV6-5 and TRBJ1-2; the D gene is possibly TRBD1 (5 bases). The CDR3 extends over 14 amino acids. CDR1 MNHEY and CDR2 SVGAGI come from the germline V gene. The V and J ends lost 2 bases and 7 bases respectively, with 14 bases between them. The CDR3: CASSYEGQRTGYTF. CDR3 in DNA: TGTGCCAGCAGTTACGAGGGGCAGAGGACTGGCTACACCTTC.

This clonotype was detected many times. This rearrangement joins TRBV6-2 or TRBV6-3 to TRBJ2-2; D not certain. Trimming pared 6 bases from V and 7 bases from J, leaving 9 bases between. Germline V gene sequence: CDR1 MNHEY, CDR2 SVGEGT. The CDR3 runs to 12 residues. CDR3 DNA: TGTGCCAGCAGGCTCGGAAACGGGGAGCTGTTTTTT. Its translation is CASRLGNGELFF.

This clonotype was seen only a few times. This chain connects TRBV7-9 to TRBJ1-2, with D possibly TRBD1 on 6 matching bases. The V gene's germline CDR1 is SEHNR and CDR2 FQNEAQ (reference sequence). Trimming shortened V by 5 bases and J by 2 bases, and 18 bases separated the two germline ends. The CDR3 has 16 residues. CDR3 sequence (DNA): TGTGCCAGCAGCCTACCTCCGGACAGCTTCAACTATGGCTACACCTTC. This gives the protein CASSLPPDSFNYGYTF.

The chain recombines TRBV6-5 with TRBJ2-2; 9 bases are a match to TRBD1. CDR1 and CDR2 (germline): MNHEY, SVGAGI. J gave up 5 bases and V 10 bases, and 11 bases lay outside the gene matches. This CDR3 has 15 amino acids. This chain's CDR3 is CATFTEQGATGELFF. The CDR3 DNA reads TGTGCCACCTTTACGGAACAGGGGGCTACCGGGGAGCTGTTTTTT.

This clonotype came up many times. The V call is TRBV20-1, the J call TRBJ1-1, with D perhaps TRBD1 (6 bases). CDR1 and CDR2 from the germline V gene are DFQATT and SNEGSKA (reference sequence). V dropped 0 bases and J dropped 5 bases, with 10 bases sitting between them. The CDR3 sequence is 13 residues long. The CDR3 is CSARDQGWTEAFF. The DNA of the CDR3 is TGCAGTGCTAGAGACCAGGGGTGGACTGAAGCTTTCTTT.

This clonotype was counted between two and nine times. The chain recombines TRBV9 with TRBJ2-7, with TRBD2 matching 11 bases. Losses at the gene ends were 0 bases for V and 7 bases for J; bases not matched to a gene: 3. This CDR3 has 14 residues. CDR1 is SGDLS, CDR2 YYNGEE, per germline. The CDR3: CASSVGLAGSEQYF. The CDR3 DNA sequence: TGTGCCAGCAGCGTAGGACTAGCGGGGAGTGAGCAGTACTTC.

In this sample, this clonotype turned up a few times. V is TRBV29-1 and J is TRBJ2-2; TRBD2 matches 12 bases. The CDR3 loop spans 15 amino acids. Germline V gene data show CDR1 as SQVTM and CDR2 as ANQGSEA. After removal of 6 bases from V and 6 bases from J, the junction contained 8 bases not matched to a gene. The DNA for the CDR3 is TGCAGCGTCCAGCCTAGCGGGGGGGCGGCCGGGGAGCTGTTTTTT. Translating it yields CSVQPSGGAAGELFF.